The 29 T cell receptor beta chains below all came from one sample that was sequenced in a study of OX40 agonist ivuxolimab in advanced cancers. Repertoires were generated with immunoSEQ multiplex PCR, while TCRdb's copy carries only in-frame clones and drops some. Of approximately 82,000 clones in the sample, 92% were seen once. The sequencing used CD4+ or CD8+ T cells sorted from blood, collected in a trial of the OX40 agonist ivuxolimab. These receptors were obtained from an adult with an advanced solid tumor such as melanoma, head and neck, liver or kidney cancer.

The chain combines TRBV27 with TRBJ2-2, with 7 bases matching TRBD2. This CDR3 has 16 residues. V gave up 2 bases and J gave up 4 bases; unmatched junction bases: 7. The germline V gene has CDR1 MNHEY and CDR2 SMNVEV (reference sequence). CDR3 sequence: CASSLGLAAGTGELFF. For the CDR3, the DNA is TGTGCCAGCAGTTTAGGGCTAGCGGCCGGCACCGGGGAGCTGTTTTTT.

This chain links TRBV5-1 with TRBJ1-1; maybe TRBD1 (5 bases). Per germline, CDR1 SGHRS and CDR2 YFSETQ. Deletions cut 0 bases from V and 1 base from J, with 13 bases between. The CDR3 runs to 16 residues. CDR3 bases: TGCGCCAGCAGCTTGGAAGCGGGGGACTCGAACACTGAAGCTTTCTTT. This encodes CASSLEAGDSNTEAFF.

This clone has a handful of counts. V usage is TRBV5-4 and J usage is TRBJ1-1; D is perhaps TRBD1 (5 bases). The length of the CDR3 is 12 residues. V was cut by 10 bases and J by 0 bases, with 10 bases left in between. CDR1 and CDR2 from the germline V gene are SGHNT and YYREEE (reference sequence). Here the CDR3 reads CADGGVNTEAFF. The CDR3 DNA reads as TGTGCCGACGGGGGAGTGAACACTGAAGCTTTCTTT.

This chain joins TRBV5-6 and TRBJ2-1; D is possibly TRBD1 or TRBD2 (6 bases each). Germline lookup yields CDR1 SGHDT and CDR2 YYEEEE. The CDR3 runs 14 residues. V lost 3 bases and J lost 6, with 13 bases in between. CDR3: CASSSEGVTNEQFF. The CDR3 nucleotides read TGTGCCAGCAGCTCGGAGGGGGTAACCAATGAGCAGTTCTTC.

The CDR3 DNA reads as TGTGCTACGCAAGGAGGGAAAACTGAAGCTTTCTTT. This encodes CATQGGKTEAFF. V gene TRBV7-7 combines with J gene TRBJ1-1, with D unclear. CDR1 and CDR2 (germline): SSHAT, FNYEAQ (reference sequence). The CDR3 loop spans 12 amino acids.

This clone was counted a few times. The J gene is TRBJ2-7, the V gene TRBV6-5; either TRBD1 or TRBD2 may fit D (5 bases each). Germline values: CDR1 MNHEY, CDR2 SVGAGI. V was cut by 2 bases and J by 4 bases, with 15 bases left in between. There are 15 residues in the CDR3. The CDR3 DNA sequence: TGTGCCAGCAGTTACGGACCGGGACGGCAGTACGAGCAGTACTTC. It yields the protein CASSYGPGRQYEQYF.

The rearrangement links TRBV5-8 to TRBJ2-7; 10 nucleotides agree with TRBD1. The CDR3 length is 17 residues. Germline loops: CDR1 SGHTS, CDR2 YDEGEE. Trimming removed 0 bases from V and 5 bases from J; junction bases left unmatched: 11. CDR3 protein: CASSLVMRDRGLDEQYF. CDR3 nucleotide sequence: TGTGCCAGCAGCTTGGTTATGAGGGACAGGGGTTTAGACGAGCAGTACTTC.

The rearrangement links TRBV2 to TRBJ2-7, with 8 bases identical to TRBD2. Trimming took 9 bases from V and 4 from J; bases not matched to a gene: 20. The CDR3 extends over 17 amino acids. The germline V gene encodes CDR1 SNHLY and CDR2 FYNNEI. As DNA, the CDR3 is TGTGCCAGTCGTGCGGGGGGCGTCCGACTATCAGAATACGAGCAGTACTTC. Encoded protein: CASRAGGVRLSEYEQYF.

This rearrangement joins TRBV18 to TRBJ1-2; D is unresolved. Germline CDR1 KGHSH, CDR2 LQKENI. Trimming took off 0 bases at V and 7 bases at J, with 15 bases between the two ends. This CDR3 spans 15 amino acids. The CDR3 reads CASSPPASRFGGYTF. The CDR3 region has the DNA TGTGCCAGCTCACCACCGGCATCTAGGTTCGGTGGCTACACCTTC.

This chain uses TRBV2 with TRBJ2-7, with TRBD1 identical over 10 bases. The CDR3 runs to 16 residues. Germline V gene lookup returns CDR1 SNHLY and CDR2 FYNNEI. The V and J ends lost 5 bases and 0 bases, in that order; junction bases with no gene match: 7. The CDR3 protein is CASSTSRTGGSYEQYF. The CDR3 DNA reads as TGTGCCAGCAGTACCTCTAGGACAGGGGGCTCCTACGAGCAGTACTTC.

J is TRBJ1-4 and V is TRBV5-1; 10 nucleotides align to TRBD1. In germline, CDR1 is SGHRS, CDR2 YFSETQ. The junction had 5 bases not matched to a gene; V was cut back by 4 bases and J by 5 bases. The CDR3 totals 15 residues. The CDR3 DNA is TGCGCCAGCAGCCCGACAGGGGGCGCGAATGAAAAACTGTTTTTT. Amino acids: CASSPTGGANEKLFF.

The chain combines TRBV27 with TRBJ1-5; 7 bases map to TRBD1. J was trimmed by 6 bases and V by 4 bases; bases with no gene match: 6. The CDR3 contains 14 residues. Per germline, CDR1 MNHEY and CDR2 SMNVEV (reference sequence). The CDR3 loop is CASSYDREGQPQHF. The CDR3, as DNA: TGTGCCAGCAGTTACGACAGGGAAGGTCAGCCCCAGCATTTT.

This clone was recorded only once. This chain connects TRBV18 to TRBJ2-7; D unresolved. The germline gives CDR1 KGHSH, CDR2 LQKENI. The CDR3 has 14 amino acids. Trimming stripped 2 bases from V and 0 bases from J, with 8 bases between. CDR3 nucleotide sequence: TGTGCCAGCTCACCAGGTTTCAGCTCCTACGAGCAGTACTTC. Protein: CASSPGFSSYEQYF. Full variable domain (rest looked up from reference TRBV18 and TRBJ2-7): NAGVMQNPRHLVRRRGQEARLRCSPMKGHSHVYWYRQLPEEGLKFMVYLQKENIIDESGMPKERFSAEFPKEGPSILRIQQVVRGDSAAYFCASSPGFSSYEQYFGPGTRLTVT.

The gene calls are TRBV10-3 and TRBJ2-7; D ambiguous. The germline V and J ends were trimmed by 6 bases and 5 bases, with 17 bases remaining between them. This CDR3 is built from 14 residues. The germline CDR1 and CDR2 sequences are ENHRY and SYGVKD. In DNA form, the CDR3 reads TGTGCCATCAGGCCGGGCCAAGACGGAGACGAGCAGTACTTC. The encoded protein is CAIRPGQDGDEQYF.

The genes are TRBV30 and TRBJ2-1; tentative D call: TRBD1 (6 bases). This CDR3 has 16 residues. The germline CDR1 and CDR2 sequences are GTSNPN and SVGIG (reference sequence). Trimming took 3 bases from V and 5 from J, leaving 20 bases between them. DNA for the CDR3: TGTGCCTGGAGCCGTGTGCAGGGGCTGGTCGACAATGAGCAGTTCTTC. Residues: CAWSRVQGLVDNEQFF.

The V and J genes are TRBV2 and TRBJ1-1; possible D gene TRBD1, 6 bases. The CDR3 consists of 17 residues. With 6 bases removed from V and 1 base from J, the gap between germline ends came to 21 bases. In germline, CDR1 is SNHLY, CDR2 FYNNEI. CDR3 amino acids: CASSGGGLGLSNTEAFF. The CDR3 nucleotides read TGTGCCAGCAGCGGAGGGGGTCTGGGACTTTCGAACACTGAAGCTTTCTTT.

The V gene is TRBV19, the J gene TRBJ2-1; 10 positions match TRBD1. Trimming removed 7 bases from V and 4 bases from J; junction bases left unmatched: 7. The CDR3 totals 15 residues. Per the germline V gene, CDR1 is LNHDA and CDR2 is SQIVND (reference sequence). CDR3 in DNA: TGTGCCAGTAACGTTCCGGGACAGGGGTACAATGAGCAGTTCTTC. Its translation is CASNVPGQGYNEQFF.

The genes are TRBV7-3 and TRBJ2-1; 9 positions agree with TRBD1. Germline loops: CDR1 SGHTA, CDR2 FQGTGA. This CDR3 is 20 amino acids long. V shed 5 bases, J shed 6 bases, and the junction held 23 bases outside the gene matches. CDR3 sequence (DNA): TGTGCCAGCAGCCCTCACCTCCCGGGATATACGGGACAGGGCGCCAATGAGCAGTTCTTC. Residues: CASSPHLPGYTGQGANEQFF.

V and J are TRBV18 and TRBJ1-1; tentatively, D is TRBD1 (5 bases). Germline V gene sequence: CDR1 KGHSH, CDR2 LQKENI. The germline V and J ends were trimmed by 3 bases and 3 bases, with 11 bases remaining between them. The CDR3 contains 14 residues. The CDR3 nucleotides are TGTGCCAGCTCACCTAACAGGAGGGACACTGAAGCTTTCTTT. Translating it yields CASSPNRRDTEAFF.

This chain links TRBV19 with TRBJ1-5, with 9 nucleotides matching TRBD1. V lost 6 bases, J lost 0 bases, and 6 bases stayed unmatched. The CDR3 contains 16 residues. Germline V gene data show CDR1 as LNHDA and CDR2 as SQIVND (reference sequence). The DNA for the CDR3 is TGTGCCAGTAGGGACAGGGGACCCAATAGCAATCAGCCCCAGCATTTT. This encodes CASRDRGPNSNQPQHF.

CDR3 nucleotides: TGTGCCAGCATTCAGGGACAGCTCCAGGGTGAAAAACTGTTTTTT. It is translated as CASIQGQLQGEKLFF. V and J are TRBV6-6 and TRBJ1-4; 7 positions match TRBD1. There are 15 residues in the CDR3. Germline V gene lookup returns CDR1 MNHNY and CDR2 SVGAGI (reference sequence). V shed 7 bases, J shed 7 bases, and the junction held 12 bases outside the gene matches.

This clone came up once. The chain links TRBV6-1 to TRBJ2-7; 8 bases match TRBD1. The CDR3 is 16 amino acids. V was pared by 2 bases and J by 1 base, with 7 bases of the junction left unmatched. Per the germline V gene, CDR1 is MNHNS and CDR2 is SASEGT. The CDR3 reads CASSELGQGASYEQYF. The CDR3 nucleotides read TGTGCCAGCAGTGAACTCGGACAGGGAGCTTCCTACGAGCAGTACTTC.

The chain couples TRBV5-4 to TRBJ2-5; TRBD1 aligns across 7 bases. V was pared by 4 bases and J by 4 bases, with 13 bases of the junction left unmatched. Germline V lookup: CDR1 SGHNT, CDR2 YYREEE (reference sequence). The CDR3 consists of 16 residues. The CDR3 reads CASSLKKATGIETQYF. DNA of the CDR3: TGTGCCAGCAGCCTAAAAAAAGCGACAGGGATAGAGACCCAGTACTTC.

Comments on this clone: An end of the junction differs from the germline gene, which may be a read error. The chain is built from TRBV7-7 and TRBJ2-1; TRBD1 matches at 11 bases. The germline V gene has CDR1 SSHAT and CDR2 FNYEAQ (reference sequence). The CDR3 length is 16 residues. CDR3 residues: CASSLGGQGGYNEQFF. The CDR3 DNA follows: TGTGCTAGCAGCTTAGGGGGACAGGGGGGATACAATGAGCAGTTCTTC. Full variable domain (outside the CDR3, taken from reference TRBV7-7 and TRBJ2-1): GAGVSQSPRYKVTKRGQDVTLRCDPISSHATLYWYQQALGQGPEFLTYFNYEAQPDKSGLPSDRFSAERPEGSISTLTIQRTEQRDSAMYRCASSLGGQGGYNEQFFGPGTRLTVL.

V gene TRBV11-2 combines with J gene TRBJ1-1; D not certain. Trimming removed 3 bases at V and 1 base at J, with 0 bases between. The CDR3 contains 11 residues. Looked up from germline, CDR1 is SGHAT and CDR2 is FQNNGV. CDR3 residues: CASSLNTEAFF. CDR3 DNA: TGTGCCAGCAGCTTGAACACTGAAGCTTTCTTT.

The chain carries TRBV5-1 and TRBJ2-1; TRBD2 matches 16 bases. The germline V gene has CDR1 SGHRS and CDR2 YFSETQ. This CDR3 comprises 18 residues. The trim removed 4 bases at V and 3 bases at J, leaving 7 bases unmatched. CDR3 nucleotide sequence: TGCGCCAGCAGCGCGGGACTAGCGGGAGGGAGAATCTACAATGAGCAGTTCTTC. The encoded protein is CASSAGLAGGRIYNEQFF.

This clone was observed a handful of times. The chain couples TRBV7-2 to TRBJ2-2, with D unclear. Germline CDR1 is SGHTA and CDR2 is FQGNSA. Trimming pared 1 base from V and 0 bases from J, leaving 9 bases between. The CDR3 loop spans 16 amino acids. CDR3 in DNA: TGTGCCAGCAGCTTAGTTGGACCGCCGAACACCGGGGAGCTGTTTTTT. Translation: CASSLVGPPNTGELFF.

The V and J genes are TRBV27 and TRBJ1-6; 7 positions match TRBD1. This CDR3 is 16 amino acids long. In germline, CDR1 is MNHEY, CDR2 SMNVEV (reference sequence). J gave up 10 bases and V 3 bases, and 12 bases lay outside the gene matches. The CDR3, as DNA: TGTGCCAGCAGTTTTCGGCCCAACAGGGGCGGCTCACCCCTCCACTTT. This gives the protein CASSFRPNRGGSPLHF.

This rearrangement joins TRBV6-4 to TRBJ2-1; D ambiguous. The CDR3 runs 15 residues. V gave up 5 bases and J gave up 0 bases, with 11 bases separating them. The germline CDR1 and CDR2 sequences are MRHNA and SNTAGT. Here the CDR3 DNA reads TGTGCCAGCAGTTTAGACTCGAGCTCCTACAATGAGCAGTTCTTC. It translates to CASSLDSSSYNEQFF.